The sequence of this TCR beta chain was determined in a study of T-cell memory formation after mild COVID-19. TCRalpha and TCRbeta libraries used 5'RACE with constant-segment primers and UMIs. TCRdb reprocessed the 5' RACE reads via MiXCR and lists one record per CDR3 protein. The sample lists roughly 400,000 distinct CDR3 sequences; roughly 18% were seen once. This CDR3 spans 13 amino acids. Germline CDR1 is MGHRA and CDR2 is YSYEKL. Between the trimmed V and J ends, which lost 2 bases and 4 bases, there was a span of 6 bases. The receptor was derived from a man aged 18 to 30 who had mild COVID-19 (a few samples of this study predate the infection). Cell type and time point are not known. V is TRBV4-1 and J is TRBJ1-5; no definite D call. The sample was PBMCs or a T cell subset sorted from them (not recorded which). The CDR3 bases are TGCGCCAGCAGCCAACGTCGTAATCAGCCCCAGCATTTT. Translated, it gives CASSQRRNQPQHF.